Below, one TCR beta chain is given with its context. This sample stems from a study of T cell changes during pregnancy in multiple sclerosis. Germline values: CDR1 WNHNN, CDR2 SYGVQD (reference sequence). V shed 4 bases and J shed 5 bases, with 11 bases lying between them. CDR3 length: 13 amino acids. TCRdb's copy holds only in-frame clones and misses some; the assay was immunoSEQ multiplex PCR. The sample includes some 24,000 clones, around 87% of them seen just once. The chain carries TRBV10-1 and TRBJ2-5; perhaps TRBD2 as D (6 bases). Sequencing used CD4+ T cells from peripheral blood mononuclear cells, obtained in the second trimester of pregnancy. The sequence derives from a female donor in good health, enrolled as a control in a pregnancy study. CDR3 protein: CASSGGDVETQYF. Written as DNA, the CDR3 is TGCGCCAGCAGTGGCGGGGATGTGGAGACCCAGTACTTC.